This T cell receptor beta chain was identified in a study of metastatic and nonmetastatic thyroid tumors. This clone was counted ten times or more. The antigen remains unidentified. The study's findings and limits: Benign nodules reportedly had significantly lower TCR beta diversity than malignant thyroid tumors in blood and tumor.

Ahead of thyroid surgery, no patient had received treatment of any kind. TCRdb re-called clones from the PCR reads using MiXCR. The table records approximately 86,000 clones, roughly an eighth of them present only once. J was trimmed by 3 bases and V by 1 base; bases with no gene match: 3. The CDR3 covers 14 residues. The clonotype comes from a female donor with papillary thyroid cancer or a benign thyroid nodule (not recorded which). Some clones in this sample may be carry-over from other donors' samples. Source material: tumor tissue. The gene calls are TRBV12-3 or TRBV12-4 and TRBJ2-7; 7 bases fit TRBD2. The CDR3 protein is CASSLGDYYYEQYF. The CDR3 coding sequence is TGTGCCAGCAGTTTAGGGGACTACTACTACGAGCAGTACTTC.